This TCR beta chain derives from a study of blood T cells in healthy people across ages. General observations from the study: From one million sequenced T cells, diversity estimates were lower bounds.

Together with a sample-barcoded 5' primer, a J-beta primer mix was included in a second PCR lasting about 6 to 11 cycles. Via MiXCR, TCRdb re-called the 5' RACE reads, giving one row per CDR3 protein. In the table there are 730,000 or so distinct CDR3 sequences, approximately 39% of which are singletons. This CDR3 spans 16 amino acids. Germline CDR1 and CDR2: SGHRS and YFSETQ. The V segment lost 6 bases and the J segment 5 bases; nucleotides outside the gene matches: 14. Comments on this clonotype: Antigen specificity is unknown.

Per-sample PBMC isolation yielded at least 6 million cells. The clonotype originates from a woman aged 60 to 75 in good health. The chain employs TRBV5-1 and TRBJ1-2, with 9 bases fitting TRBD1. Input material: blood. The CDR3 region has the DNA TGCGCCAGCAACTCCCGCCCGGGACAGGGAAATTATGGCTACACCTTC. Protein product: CASNSRPGQGNYGYTF.